The rows below give T cell receptor beta chains drawn from one sample of a study of cytomegalovirus exposure and HLA in healthy donors. Only in-frame clones appear in the TCRdb table, and some are missing; sequencing was by immunoSEQ multiplex PCR. The data show roughly 60,000 clones, with around three quarters seen just once and more than 1.4% held by the top ten. Material for sequencing was PBMCs. These receptors were collected from a female donor in good health and CMV-seronegative. CDR3s include the opening cysteine and the closing phenylalanine or tryptophan. Each record gives: J gene, D gene, clone size, V gene, CDR3 protein, CDR3 DNA. D genes are given only for firm matches. Size is stated for part of the rows, as once, few or many counts, or as a class when the clone is expanded.

TRBJ2-6	-	-	TRBV13	CASSLAGDSGANVLTF	TGTGCCAGCAGCTTAGCCGGGGACTCTGGGGCCAACGTCCTGACTTTC
TRBJ1-2	-	-	TRBV27	CASSSREGEGYTF	TGTGCCAGCAGTAGTCGCGAAGGGGAAGGCTACACCTTC
TRBJ1-2	-	-	TRBV27	CASSLSRQRTNYGYTF	TGTGCCAGCAGTTTATCGAGGCAGAGAACTAACTATGGCTACACCTTC
TRBJ1-2	TRBD1	-	TRBV5-1	CASSSRGQGVTGYGYTF	TGCGCCAGCAGCTCGAGAGGACAGGGGGTGACGGGGTATGGCTACACCTTC
TRBJ1-4	-	-	TRBV4-2	CASSQDPQGEKLFF	TGTGCCAGCAGCCAAGATCCGCAGGGGGAAAAACTGTTTTTT
TRBJ2-2	-	-	TRBV28	CASDRSNTGELFF	TGTGCCAGCGATAGATCGAACACCGGGGAGCTGTTTTTT
TRBJ2-1	TRBD2	once	TRBV6-1	CASSPGLAGGNEQFF	TGTGCCAGCAGTCCGGGACTAGCGGGAGGCAATGAGCAGTTCTTC
TRBJ1-1	TRBD1	medium-sized	TRBV2	CASSRGQGDTEAFF	TGTGCCAGCAGTCGGGGACAGGGTGACACTGAAGCTTTCTTT
TRBJ1-2	TRBD1	-	TRBV19	CASSRQGDYGYTF	TGTGCCAGTAGTAGGCAGGGGGACTATGGCTACACCTTC
TRBJ1-2	-	-	TRBV29-1	CSAYWEGNYGYTF	TGCAGCGCTTATTGGGAGGGGAACTATGGCTACACCTTC
TRBJ1-2	-	-	TRBV20-1	CSAGGDFGYTF	TGCAGTGCTGGGGGCGACTTTGGCTACACCTTC
TRBJ2-3	TRBD2	-	TRBV19	CATRNPGGLTDTQYF	TGTGCCACCCGGAATCCGGGGGGGCTGACAGATACGCAGTATTTT
TRBJ2-5	-	few	TRBV5-5	CASSLLGQGTQPQETQYF	TGTGCCAGCAGCTTGTTGGGGCAGGGGACCCAACCACAAGAGACCCAGTACTTC
TRBJ2-2	-	-	TRBV4-3	CASSLRLNTGELFF	TGCGCCAGCAGCCTCAGACTTAACACCGGGGAGCTGTTTTTT
TRBJ2-5	-	-	TRBV27	CASSYTVQETQYF	TGTGCCAGCAGTTACACAGTCCAAGAGACCCAGTACTTC
TRBJ2-2	TRBD2	-	TRBV19	CASSLGGNTELFF	TGTGCCAGTAGTCTGGGGGGGAATACAGAGCTGTTTTTT
TRBJ2-7	-	-	TRBV6-5	CASSQDGRGVYEQYF	TGTGCCAGCAGCCAAGATGGGCGGGGAGTCTACGAGCAGTACTTC
TRBJ1-1	-	-	TRBV7-8	CASSLARDFRAFF	TGTGCCAGCAGCTTAGCGCGGGACTTTAGAGCTTTCTTT
TRBJ2-3	TRBD2	-	TRBV5-1	CASSLRSGGTTDTQYF	TGCGCCAGCAGCTTACGCAGCGGGGGGACCACAGATACGCAGTATTTT
TRBJ1-2	-	-	TRBV10-3	CAISDRPTGTNGYTF	TGTGCCATCAGCGACCGACCTACAGGGACTAATGGCTACACCTTC
TRBJ1-1	-	-	TRBV21-1	CASSSRGGAEAFF	TGTGCCAGCAGCTCCCGAGGGGGGGCGGAAGCTTTCTTT
TRBJ2-2	TRBD1	once	TRBV7-3	CASSFGTGRAGELFF	TGTGCCAGCAGCTTTGGGACAGGGAGGGCCGGGGAGCTGTTTTTT
TRBJ1-2	-	few	TRBV7-9	CATPREGGANYGYTF	TGTGCCACTCCGAGGGAAGGGGGAGCTAACTATGGCTACACCTTC
TRBJ1-1	TRBD1	-	TRBV7-8	CASSLVPGQGAHTEAFF	TGTGCCAGCAGCTTGGTCCCGGGACAGGGGGCACACACTGAAGCTTTCTTT
TRBJ1-2	-	-	TRBV4-3	CASSQDKSGLYGYTF	TGCGCCAGCAGCCAAGATAAGTCTGGACTCTATGGCTACACCTTC
TRBJ1-1	-	once	TRBV2	CASTLELTGEAFF	TGTGCCAGCACCCTAGAACTGACAGGTGAAGCTTTCTTT
TRBJ1-3	-	-	TRBV15	CATSRTDRIGNTIYF	TGTGCCACCAGCAGAACTGACAGGATTGGAAACACCATATATTTT
TRBJ2-3	-	once	TRBV11-3	CASSLGQFSDTQYF	TGTGCCAGCAGCTTAGGCCAGTTTTCAGATACGCAGTATTTT
TRBJ2-1	TRBD2	-	TRBV7-8	CASSTRGGVYNEQFF	TGTGCCAGCAGCACGCGGGGGGGGGTATACAATGAGCAGTTCTTC
TRBJ2-2	-	-	TRBV9	CASSVNSYTGELFF	TGTGCCAGCAGCGTAAACAGTTACACCGGGGAGCTGTTTTTT
TRBJ2-7	TRBD1	-	TRBV5-5	CASSLPGQDYEQYF	TGTGCCAGCAGCTTGCCGGGACAGGACTACGAGCAGTACTTC
TRBJ1-1	-	-	TRBV5-6	CASSFGGTEAFF	TGTGCCAGCAGCTTCGGGGGGACTGAAGCTTTCTTT
TRBJ2-3	TRBD2	-	TRBV28	CASSRGGGADTQYF	TGTGCCAGCAGTCGGGGCGGGGGGGCAGATACGCAGTATTTT
TRBJ1-5	TRBD1	-	TRBV7-2	CASSSRDRGSNQPQHF	TGTGCCAGCAGCTCAAGGGACAGGGGAAGCAATCAGCCCCAGCATTTT
TRBJ1-5	-	-	TRBV11-2	CASSNGVNQPQHF	TGTGCCAGCAGCAACGGGGTCAATCAGCCCCAGCATTTT
TRBJ2-7	TRBD1	few	TRBV6-1	CASSEHRGRRSSYEQYF	TGTGCCAGCAGTGAACACAGGGGGAGGCGAAGTTCCTACGAGCAGTACTTC
TRBJ1-3	TRBD1	-	TRBV6-1	CASDDRAGNTIYF	TGTGCCAGCGATGACAGGGCTGGAAACACCATATATTTT
TRBJ2-7	-	-	TRBV4-3	CASSQDLGTTPYEQYF	TGCGCCAGCAGCCAAGATTTAGGGACAACCCCCTACGAGCAGTACTTC
TRBJ1-1	-	-	TRBV5-1	CASSLMNSGTEAFF	TGCGCCAGCAGCTTGATGAATAGCGGAACTGAAGCTTTCTTT